This T cell receptor beta chain appears in the sequencing data of a study of beta chain features in type 1 diabetes. Expressed TCRB transcripts were sequenced, since all the RNA that had been isolated was reverse transcribed. Libraries were prepared by immunoSEQ multiplex PCR; TCRdb keeps only in-frame clonotypes and omits some of them. This sample has 900,000 or so clones; about 17% occur once, and the top ten carry around 0.02%. J lost 4 bases, V lost 6 bases, and 7 bases had no gene match. The CDR3 contains 15 residues. Per germline, CDR1 MNHEY and CDR2 SVGAGI. The source is a woman in her late teens or twenties in good health. The source material was naive CD4+ T cells from blood. This rearrangement joins TRBV6-5 to TRBJ2-2; TRBD1 matches at 8 bases. The CDR3 nucleotides read TGTGCCAGCAGAAAGGGACAGGTGGTCACCGGGGAGCTGTTTTTT. Its translation is CASRKGQVVTGELFF.